The present T cell receptor beta chain was sequenced within a study of T-cell reconstitution after alpha-beta-depleted transplantation in children. Study-wide results and caveats: Where alpha-beta T cells came from about two months after transplant was reportedly several hundred expanded graft clones. A year post-transplant, T-cell counts and diversity derived mostly from newly produced T cells.

The germline CDR1 and CDR2 sequences are LGHNA and YNFKEQ. CDR3 length: 16 amino acids. Germline trimming cut 3 bases from V and 3 bases from J; bases unmatched to any gene: 6. Library preparation (for TCRbeta) was performed with unique molecular identifiers. Each CDR3 protein gets one entry after TCRdb re-called the PCR reads with MiXCR. The sample lists about 980,000 distinct CDR3 sequences, about 29% seen once, with roughly 30% in the top ten. Notes on this clonotype: The antigen remains unidentified.

The receptor's source is a boy under two years old who had a stem cell transplant for SCID, so the T cells may come from the graft donor. V usage is TRBV4-2 and J usage is TRBJ2-1; 9 bases map to TRBD2. The sample in question was PBMCs, mostly from graft donor cells, obtained 360 days after TCRalphabeta/CD19-depleted stem cell transplant. The CDR3 sequence: CASSQISGGLYNEQFF. CDR3 DNA: TGTGCCAGCAGCCAGATTAGCGGGGGACTCTACAATGAGCAGTTCTTC.